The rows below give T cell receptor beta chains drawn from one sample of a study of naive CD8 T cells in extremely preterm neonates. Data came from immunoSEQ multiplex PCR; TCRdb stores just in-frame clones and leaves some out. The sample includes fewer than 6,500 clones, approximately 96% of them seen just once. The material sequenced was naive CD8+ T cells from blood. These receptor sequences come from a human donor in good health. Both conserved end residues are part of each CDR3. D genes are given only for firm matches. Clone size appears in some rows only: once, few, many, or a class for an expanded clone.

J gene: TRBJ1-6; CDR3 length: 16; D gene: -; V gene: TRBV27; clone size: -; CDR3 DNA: TGTGCCAGCAGTTTATCGAGGGACTTCTATAATTCACCCCTCCACTTT; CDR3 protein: CASSLSRDFYNSPLHF
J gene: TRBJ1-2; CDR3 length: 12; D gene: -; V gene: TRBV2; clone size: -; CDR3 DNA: TGTGCCACCCGGGAGGGGTACTATGGCTACACCTTC; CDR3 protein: CATREGYYGYTF
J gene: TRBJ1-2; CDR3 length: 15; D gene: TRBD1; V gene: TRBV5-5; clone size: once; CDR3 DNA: TGTGCCAGCAGGGAAGGACAGGGGGCGGCCTATGGCTACACCTTC; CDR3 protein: CASREGQGAAYGYTF
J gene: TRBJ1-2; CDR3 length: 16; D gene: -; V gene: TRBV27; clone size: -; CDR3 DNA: TGTGCCAGCAGTTTACGGTCCGGGGGAGCTAACTATGGCTACACCTTC; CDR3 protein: CASSLRSGGANYGYTF
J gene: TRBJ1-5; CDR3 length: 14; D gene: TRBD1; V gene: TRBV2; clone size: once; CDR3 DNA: TGTGCCAGCAGGGGGACAGTTAGCAATCAGCCCCAGCATTTT; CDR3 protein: CASRGTVSNQPQHF
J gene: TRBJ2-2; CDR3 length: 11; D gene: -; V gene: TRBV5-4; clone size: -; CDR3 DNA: TGTGCCAGCTCAAACACCGGGGAGCTGTTTTTT; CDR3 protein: CASSNTGELFF
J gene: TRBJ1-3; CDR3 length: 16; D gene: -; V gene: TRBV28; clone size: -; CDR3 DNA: TGTGCCAGCAGTCCCCTCCCAGGTATCTCTGGAAACACCATATATTTT; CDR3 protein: CASSPLPGISGNTIYF
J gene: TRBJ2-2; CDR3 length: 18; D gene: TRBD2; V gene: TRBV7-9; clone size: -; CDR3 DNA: TGTGCCAGCAGCTTGCGGACTAGCGGAGTATCTTTCACCGGGGAGCTGTTTTTT; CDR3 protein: CASSLRTSGVSFTGELFF
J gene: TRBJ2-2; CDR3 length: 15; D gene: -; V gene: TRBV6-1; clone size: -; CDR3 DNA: TGTGCCAGCAGTGTAATGGCAAGGAACACCGGGGAGCTGTTTTTT; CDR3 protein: CASSVMARNTGELFF
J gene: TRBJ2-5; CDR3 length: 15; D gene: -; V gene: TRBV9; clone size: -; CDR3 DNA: TGTGCCAGCAGCGTAGTAGGGGGTTTTGCGGAGACCCAGTACTTC; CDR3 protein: CASSVVGGFAETQYF
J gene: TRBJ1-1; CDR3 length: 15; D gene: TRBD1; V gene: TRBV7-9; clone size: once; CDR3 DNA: TGTGCCAGCAGCGGAAGGGGACAGGGAATCACTGAAGCTTTCTTT; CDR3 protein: CASSGRGQGITEAFF
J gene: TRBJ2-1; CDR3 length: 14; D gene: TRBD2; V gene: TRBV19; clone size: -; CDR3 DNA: TGTGCCAGTAGATCGAGCGGGAGCGGCGATGAGCAGTTCTTC; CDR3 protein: CASRSSGSGDEQFF
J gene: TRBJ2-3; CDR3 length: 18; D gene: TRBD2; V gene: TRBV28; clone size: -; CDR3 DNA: TGTGCCAGCAGTTTACTAGCGGGGGATTACTCTAGCACAGATACGCAGTATTTT; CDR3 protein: CASSLLAGDYSSTDTQYF
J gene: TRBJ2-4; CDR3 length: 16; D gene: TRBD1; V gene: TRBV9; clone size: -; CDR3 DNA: TGTGCCAGCAGCGAATTCCCAGGGGGCACCAAAAACATTCAGTACTTC; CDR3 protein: CASSEFPGGTKNIQYF
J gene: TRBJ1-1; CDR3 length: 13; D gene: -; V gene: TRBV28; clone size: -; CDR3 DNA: TGTGCCACTTGGGGGTCGGGGGGACCTGAAGCTTTCTTT; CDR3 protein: CATWGSGGPEAFF
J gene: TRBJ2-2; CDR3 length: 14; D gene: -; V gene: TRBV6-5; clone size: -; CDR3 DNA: TGTGCCAGCAGTTATAGCCCGCGGGCCGGGGAGCTGTTTTTT; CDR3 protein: CASSYSPRAGELFF
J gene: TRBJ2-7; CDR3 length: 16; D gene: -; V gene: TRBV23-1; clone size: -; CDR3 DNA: TGCGCCAGCAGTCATCGGAGGGTTTTCGGTCCCTACGAGCAGTACTTC; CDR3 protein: CASSHRRVFGPYEQYF
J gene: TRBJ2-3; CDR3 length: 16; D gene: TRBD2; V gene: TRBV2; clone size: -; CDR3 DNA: TGTGCCAGCATTGTAGGACTAGCTACTGTGGGAGATACGCAGTATTTT; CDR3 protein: CASIVGLATVGDTQYF
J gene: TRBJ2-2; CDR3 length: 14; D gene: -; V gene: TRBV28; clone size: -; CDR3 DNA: TGTGCCAGCAGCTCCCCAGTGATCGACGGGGAGCTGTTTTTT; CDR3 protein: CASSSPVIDGELFF
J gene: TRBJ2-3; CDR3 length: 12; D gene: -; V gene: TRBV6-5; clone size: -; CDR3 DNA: TGTGCCGTCCATCGGGGTCCAGATACGCAGTATTTT; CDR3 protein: CAVHRGPDTQYF
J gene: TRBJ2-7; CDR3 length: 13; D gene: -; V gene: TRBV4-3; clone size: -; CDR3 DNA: TGCGCCAGCAGCCTAACCGGCGGGGACGAGCAGTACTTC; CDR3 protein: CASSLTGGDEQYF
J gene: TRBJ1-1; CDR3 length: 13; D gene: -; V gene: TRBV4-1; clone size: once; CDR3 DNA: TGCGCCAGCAGCCCCAGGGAGGGCACTGAAGCTTTCTTT; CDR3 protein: CASSPREGTEAFF
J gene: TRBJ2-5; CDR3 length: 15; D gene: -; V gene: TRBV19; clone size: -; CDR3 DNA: TGTGCCAGTAGTATAGGACGGGAAAGACAAGAGACCCAGTACTTC; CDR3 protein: CASSIGRERQETQYF
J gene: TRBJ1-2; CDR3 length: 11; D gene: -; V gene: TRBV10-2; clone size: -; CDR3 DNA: TGCGCCAGCAGTGAGTCGGGCGGCTACACCTTC; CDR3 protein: CASSESGGYTF
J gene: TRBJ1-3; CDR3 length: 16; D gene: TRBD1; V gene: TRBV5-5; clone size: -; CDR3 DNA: TGTGCCAGCAGTTTTACTCGACAGGGAGCTGGAAACACCATATATTTT; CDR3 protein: CASSFTRQGAGNTIYF
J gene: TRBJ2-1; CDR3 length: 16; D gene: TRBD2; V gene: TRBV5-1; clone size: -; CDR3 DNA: TGCGCCAGCAGCTTGGGGGCTAGCGGATACTACAATGAGCAGTTCTTC; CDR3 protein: CASSLGASGYYNEQFF
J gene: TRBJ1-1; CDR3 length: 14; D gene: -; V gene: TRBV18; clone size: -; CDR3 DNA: TGTGCCAGCTCACCTCTGGCAGGGCTAGATGAAGCTTTCTTT; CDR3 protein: CASSPLAGLDEAFF
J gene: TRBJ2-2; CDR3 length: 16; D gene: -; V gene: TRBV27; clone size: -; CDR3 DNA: TGTGCCAGCAGTTTATCGAACAGGGCGAACACCGGGGAGCTGTTTTTT; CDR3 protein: CASSLSNRANTGELFF
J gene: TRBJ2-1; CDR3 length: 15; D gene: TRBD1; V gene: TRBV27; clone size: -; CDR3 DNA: TGTGCCAGCAGGGACTTCAGGGGGCCCTACAATGAGCAGTTCTTC; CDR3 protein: CASRDFRGPYNEQFF
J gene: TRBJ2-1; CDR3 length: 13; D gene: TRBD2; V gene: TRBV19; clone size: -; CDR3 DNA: TGTGCCAGTAGTATAGGGGCGGGGGGATATCAGTTCTTC; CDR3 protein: CASSIGAGGYQFF
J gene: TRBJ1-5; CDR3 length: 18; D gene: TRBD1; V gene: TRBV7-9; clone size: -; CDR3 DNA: TGTGCCAGCAGCTTAGGTACAGGGGGTACTCCTCTCAATCAGCCCCAGCATTTT; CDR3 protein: CASSLGTGGTPLNQPQHF
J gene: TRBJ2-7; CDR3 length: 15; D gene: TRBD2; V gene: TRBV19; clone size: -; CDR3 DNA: TGTGCCAGTAGTCCCGGACTAGCGGGTGCCCGGGAGCAGTACTTC; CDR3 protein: CASSPGLAGAREQYF
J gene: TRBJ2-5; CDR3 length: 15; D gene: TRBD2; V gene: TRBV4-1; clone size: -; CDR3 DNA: TGCGCCAGCAGCCAAGAACTACTAGCGGGGGAGACCCAGTACTTC; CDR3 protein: CASSQELLAGETQYF
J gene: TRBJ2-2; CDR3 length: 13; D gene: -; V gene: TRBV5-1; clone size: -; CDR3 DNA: TGCGCCAGCCTCCCGGGGAACACCGGGGAGCTGTTTTTT; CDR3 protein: CASLPGNTGELFF
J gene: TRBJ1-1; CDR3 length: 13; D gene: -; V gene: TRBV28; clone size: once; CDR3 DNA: TGTGCCACCGACACGTTACAGAACACTGAAGCTTTCTTT; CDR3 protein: CATDTLQNTEAFF
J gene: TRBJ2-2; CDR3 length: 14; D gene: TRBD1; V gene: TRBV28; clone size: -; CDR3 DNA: TGTGCCAGTAAACAGGGGCCTGGCACCGGGGAGCTGTTTTTT; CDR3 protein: CASKQGPGTGELFF
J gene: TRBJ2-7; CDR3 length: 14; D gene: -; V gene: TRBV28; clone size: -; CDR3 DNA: TGTGCCAGCAGGTCCCTGGGGGGGCCCTACGAGCAGTACTTC; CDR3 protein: CASRSLGGPYEQYF
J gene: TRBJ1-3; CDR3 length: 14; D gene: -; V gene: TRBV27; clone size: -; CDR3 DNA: TGTGCCAGCATGAGGCGGTACTCTGGAAACACCATATATTTT; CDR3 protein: CASMRRYSGNTIYF
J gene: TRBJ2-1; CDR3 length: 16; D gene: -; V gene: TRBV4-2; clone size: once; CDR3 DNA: TGTGCCAGCAGCCATCAGCGGAGGAGCTCCTACAATGAGCAGTTCTTC; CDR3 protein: CASSHQRRSSYNEQFF
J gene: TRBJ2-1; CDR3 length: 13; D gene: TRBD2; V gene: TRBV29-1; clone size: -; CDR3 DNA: TGCAGCGTGCATAGCGGGAGCCACAATGAGCAGTTCTTC; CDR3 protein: CSVHSGSHNEQFF
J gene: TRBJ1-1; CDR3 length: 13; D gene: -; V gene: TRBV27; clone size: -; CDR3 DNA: TGTGCCAGCAGGGGGGGAATATGGACTGAAGCTTTCTTT; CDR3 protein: CASRGGIWTEAFF
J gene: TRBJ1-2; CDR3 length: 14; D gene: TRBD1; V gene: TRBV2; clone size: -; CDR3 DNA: TGTGCCAGCAGCCCATTCGACAGGGGGCAGGGCTACACCTTC; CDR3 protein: CASSPFDRGQGYTF
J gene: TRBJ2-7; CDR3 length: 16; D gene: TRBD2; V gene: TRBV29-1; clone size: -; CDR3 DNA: TGCAGCGCCTCGACCGGACTAGCGGGAGGGCTCTGGGAGCAGTACTTC; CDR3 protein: CSASTGLAGGLWEQYF
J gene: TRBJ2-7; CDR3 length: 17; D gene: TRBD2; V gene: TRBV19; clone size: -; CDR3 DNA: TGTGCCAGTAGTTCCTGGACTAGCGGGAGAGGTATCCACGAGCAGTACTTC; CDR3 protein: CASSSWTSGRGIHEQYF
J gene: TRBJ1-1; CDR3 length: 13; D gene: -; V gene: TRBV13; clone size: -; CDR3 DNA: TGTGCCAGCAGCCCCCGGGGTAACACTGAAGCTTTCTTT; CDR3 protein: CASSPRGNTEAFF
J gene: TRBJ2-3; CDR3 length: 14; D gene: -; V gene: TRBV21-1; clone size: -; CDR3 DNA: TGTGCCAGCCGCTACGGCGGAACCACAGATACGCAGTATTTT; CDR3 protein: CASRYGGTTDTQYF
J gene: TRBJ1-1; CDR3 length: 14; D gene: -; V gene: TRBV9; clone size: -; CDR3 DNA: TGTGCCAGCAGCGTAGCAGGGGACGGAACTGAAGCTTTCTTT; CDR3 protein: CASSVAGDGTEAFF
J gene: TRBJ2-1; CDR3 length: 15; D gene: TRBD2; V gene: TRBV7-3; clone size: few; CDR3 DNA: TGTGCCAGCAGCTTAACCGGCGGGAGCCCTCATGAGCAGTTCTTC; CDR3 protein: CASSLTGGSPHEQFF
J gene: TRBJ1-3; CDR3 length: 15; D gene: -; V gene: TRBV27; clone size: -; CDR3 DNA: TGTGCCAGGCGGCGGGGACCTCGCTCTGGAAACACCATATATTTT; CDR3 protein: CARRRGPRSGNTIYF
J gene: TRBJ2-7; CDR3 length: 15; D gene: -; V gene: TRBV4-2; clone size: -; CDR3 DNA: TGTGCCAGCAGCCAAGTGAAGGGGGAAACCTACGAGCAGTACTTC; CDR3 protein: CASSQVKGETYEQYF
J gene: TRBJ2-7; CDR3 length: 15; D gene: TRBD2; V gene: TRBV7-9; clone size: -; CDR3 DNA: TGTGCCAGCAGCTTACTGCGGGAGCCCTCCTACGAGCAGTACTTC; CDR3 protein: CASSLLREPSYEQYF
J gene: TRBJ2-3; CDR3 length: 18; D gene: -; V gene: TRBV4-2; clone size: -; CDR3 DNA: TGTGCCAGCAGCCAAGCCGTGACAAACAATGTACCCACAGATACGCAGTATTTT; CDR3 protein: CASSQAVTNNVPTDTQYF
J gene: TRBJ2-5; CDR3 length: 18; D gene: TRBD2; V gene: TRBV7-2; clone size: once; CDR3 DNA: TGTGCCAGCAGCTTAGAGGGGATAGGAGCGGGAGTTGGAGAGACCCAGTACTTC; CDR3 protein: CASSLEGIGAGVGETQYF
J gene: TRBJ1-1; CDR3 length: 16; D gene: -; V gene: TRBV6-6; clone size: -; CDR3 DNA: TGTGCCAGCAGTTACTCGGATTTGAGGTTCAACACTGAAGCTTTCTTT; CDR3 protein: CASSYSDLRFNTEAFF